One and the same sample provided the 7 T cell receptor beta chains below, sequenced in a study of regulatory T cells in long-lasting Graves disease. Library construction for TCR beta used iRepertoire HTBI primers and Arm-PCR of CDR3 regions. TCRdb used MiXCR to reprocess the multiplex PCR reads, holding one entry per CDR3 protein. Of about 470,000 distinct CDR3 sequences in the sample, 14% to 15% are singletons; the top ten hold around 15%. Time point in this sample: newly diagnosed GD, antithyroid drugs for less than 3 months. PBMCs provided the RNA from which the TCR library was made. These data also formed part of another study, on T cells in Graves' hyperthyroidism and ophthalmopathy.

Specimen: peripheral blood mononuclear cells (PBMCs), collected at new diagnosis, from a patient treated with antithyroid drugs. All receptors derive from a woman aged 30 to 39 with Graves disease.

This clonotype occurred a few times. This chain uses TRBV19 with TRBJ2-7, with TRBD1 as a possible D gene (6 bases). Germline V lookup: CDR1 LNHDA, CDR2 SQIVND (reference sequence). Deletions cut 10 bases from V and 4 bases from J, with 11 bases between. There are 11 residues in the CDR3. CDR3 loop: CAKDRAYEQYF. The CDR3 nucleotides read TGTGCCAAGGACAGAGCTTACGAGCAGTACTTC.

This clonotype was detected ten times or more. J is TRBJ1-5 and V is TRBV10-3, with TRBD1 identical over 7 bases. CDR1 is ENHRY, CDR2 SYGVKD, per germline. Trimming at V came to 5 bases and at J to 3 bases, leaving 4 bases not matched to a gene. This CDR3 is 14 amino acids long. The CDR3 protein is CAISRTGDNQPQHF. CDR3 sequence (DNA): TGTGCCATCAGTCGTACAGGGGACAATCAGCCCCAGCATTTT.

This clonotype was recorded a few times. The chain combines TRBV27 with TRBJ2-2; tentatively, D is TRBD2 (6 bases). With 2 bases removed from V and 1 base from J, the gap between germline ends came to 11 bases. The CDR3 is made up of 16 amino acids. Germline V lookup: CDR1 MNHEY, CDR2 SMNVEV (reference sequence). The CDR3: CASSLSLALNTGELFF. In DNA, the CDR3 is TGTGCCAGCAGTTTAAGCCTAGCGTTGAACACCGGGGAGCTGTTTTTT.

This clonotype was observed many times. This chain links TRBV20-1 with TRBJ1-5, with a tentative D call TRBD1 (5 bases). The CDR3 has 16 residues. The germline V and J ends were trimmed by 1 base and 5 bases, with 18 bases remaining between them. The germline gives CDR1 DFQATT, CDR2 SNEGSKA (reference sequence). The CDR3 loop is CSARAPGPAPYQPQHF. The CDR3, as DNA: TGCAGTGCTAGAGCTCCGGGGCCCGCACCCTATCAGCCCCAGCATTTT.

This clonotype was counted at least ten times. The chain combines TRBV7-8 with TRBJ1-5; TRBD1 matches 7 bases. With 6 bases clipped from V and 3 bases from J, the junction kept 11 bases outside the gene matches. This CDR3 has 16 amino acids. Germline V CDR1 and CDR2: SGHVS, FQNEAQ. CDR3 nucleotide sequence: TGTGCCAGCAGTACAGCAGGGGGAACGTTCAATCAGCCCCAGCATTTT. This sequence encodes CASSTAGGTFNQPQHF.

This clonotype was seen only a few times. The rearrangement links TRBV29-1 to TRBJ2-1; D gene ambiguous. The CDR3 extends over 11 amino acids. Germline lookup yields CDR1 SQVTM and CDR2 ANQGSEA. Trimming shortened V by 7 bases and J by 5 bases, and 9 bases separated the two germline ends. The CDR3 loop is CSALGNNEQFF. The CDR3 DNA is TGCAGCGCCCTGGGGAACAATGAGCAGTTCTTC.

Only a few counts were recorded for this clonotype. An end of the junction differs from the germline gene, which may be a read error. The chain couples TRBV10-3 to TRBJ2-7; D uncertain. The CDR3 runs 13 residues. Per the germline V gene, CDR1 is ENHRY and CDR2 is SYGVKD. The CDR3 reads CASSSTLVHEQYF. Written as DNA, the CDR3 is TGTGCCAGCAGTTCCACTCTCGTCCACGAGCAGTACTTC.